The 30 T cell receptor beta chains reported below all come from one sample, sequenced in a study of blood T cells in healthy people across ages (dated by TCRdb to about 2015). The library relied on 5' RACE. The sequencer was an Illumina HiSeq 2500. A second roughly 6 to 11 cycle PCR used a sample-barcoded 5' primer and a J-beta primer mix. TCRdb's own reprocessing of the public reads used fastp at Q25 and MiXCR and kept productive beta chains. Rows with one shared CDR3 protein collapse into an entry with the most common genes and DNA. This sample holds roughly 790,000 distinct CDR3 sequences; more than 40% were observed only once. The ten biggest clones cover 20% to 25% of the sample. Sequencing was performed on blood. The receptors here all came from an older woman in good health.

The chain employs TRBV7-2 and TRBJ2-5; weak D call: TRBD1 (6 bases). V lost 1 base and J lost 11, with 17 bases in between. The CDR3 extends over 14 amino acids. The germline V gene has CDR1 SGHTA and CDR2 FQGNSA. The DNA of the CDR3 is TGTGCCAGCAGCTTAGTCCCAGGGGCGTTTGAGCAGTACTTC. It yields the protein CASSLVPGAFEQYF.

Ten or more counts support this clonotype. This sequence joins TRBV5-1 and TRBJ2-7, with D tentatively TRBD2 (6 bases). Trimming took off 3 bases at V and 3 bases at J, with 19 bases between the two ends. This CDR3 has 16 residues. Looked up from germline, CDR1 is SGHRS and CDR2 is YFSETQ. The CDR3 region is CASSSPGDGRDYEQYF. DNA for the CDR3: TGCGCCAGCAGCTCTCCGGGGGACGGAAGAGACTACGAGCAGTACTTC. The full variable domain, in which reference TRBV5-1 and TRBJ2-7 provide the parts outside the CDR3, is KAGVTQTPRYLIKTRGQQVTLSCSPISGHRSVSWYQQTPGQGLQFLFEYFSETQRNKGNFPGRFSGRQFSNSRSEMNVSTLELGDSALYLCASSSPGDGRDYEQYFGPGTRLTVT.

The rearrangement uses TRBV29-1 and TRBJ2-7, with D unresolved. The CDR3 sequence is 13 residues long. The V end lost 1 base, the J end lost 4 bases, and 11 bases lay between the germline ends. The germline gives CDR1 SQVTM, CDR2 ANQGSEA. The CDR3 loop is CSVEGESDYEQYF. CDR3 nucleotides: TGCAGCGTTGAAGGAGAATCTGATTACGAGCAGTACTTC.

This rearrangement joins TRBV18 to TRBJ1-5, with D possibly being TRBD1 (5 bases). Germline assignment: CDR1 KGHSH and CDR2 LQKENI. Trimming shortened V by 3 bases and J by 4 bases, and 13 bases separated the two germline ends. The CDR3 has 15 residues. CDR3 sequence (DNA): TGTGCCAGCTCACCTGGTGGGACCAAAAATCAGCCCCAGCATTTT. The encoded protein is CASSPGGTKNQPQHF.

This clonotype was seen only a few times. V is TRBV20-1 and J is TRBJ2-2; D remains unclear. Germline V gene lookup returns CDR1 DFQATT and CDR2 SNEGSKA (reference sequence). This CDR3 comprises 14 residues. V gave up 5 bases and J gave up 3 bases, with 13 bases separating them. Here the CDR3 reads CSAPSGSHTGELFF. The CDR3 DNA reads TGCAGTGCTCCTTCGGGCTCCCACACCGGGGAGCTGTTTTTT.

In its sample, this clonotype was seen many times. This may come from a read error, since a much larger clone is one base off. V gene TRBV20-1 combines with J gene TRBJ2-5; 8 positions agree with TRBD2. The ends lost 3 bases at V and 11 bases at J; junction bases unmatched: 11. This CDR3 is built from 13 residues. Looked up from germline, CDR1 is DFQATT and CDR2 is SNEGSKA (reference sequence). CDR3 in amino acids: CSASGRANNEQYF. CDR3 sequence (DNA): TGCAGTGCTAGCGGGAGGGCCAACAATGAGCAGTACTTC.

This clonotype was seen more than once but under ten times. V gene TRBV12-3 or TRBV12-4 combines with J gene TRBJ2-3, with D hard to call. Trimming left V 3 bases short and J 0 bases short, with 13 bases between. This CDR3 contains 16 residues. The CDR3 DNA follows: TGTGCCAGCAGTTTTCCCCGGTTTCGGAGCACAGATACGCAGTATTTT. Translating gives CASSFPRFRSTDTQYF.

CDR3 residues: CASSQVLAGVYNEQFF. CDR3 DNA: TGCGCCAGCAGCCAAGTACTAGCGGGGGTCTACAATGAGCAGTTCTTC. The rearrangement links TRBV4-3 to TRBJ2-1; 11 nucleotides agree with TRBD2. Germline V CDR1 and CDR2: LGHNA, YSLEER. Unmatched junction bases numbered 2, after V lost 1 base and J lost 3 bases. The CDR3 runs to 16 residues.

This clonotype appeared once. The chain combines TRBV7-3 with TRBJ2-5; a weak D match, TRBD2 (5 bases). The J call may be mistaken, given a closer DNA end match to TRBJ2-1. Germline V lookup: CDR1 SGHTA, CDR2 FQGTGA. CDR3 length: 16 residues. The CDR3 DNA reads as TGTGCCAGCAGCTTAAGTTGTGCGGGTGCACAAGAGACCCAGTTCTTC. It specifies CASSLSCAGAQETQFF.

The chain uses TRBV12-3 or TRBV12-4 and TRBJ1-1; no clear D gene. V was cut by 3 bases and J by 4 bases, with 6 bases left in between. CDR3 length: 12 residues. The DNA for the CDR3 is TGTGCCAGCAGTTTTTTCGGCACTGAAGCTTTCTTT. This translates into CASSFFGTEAFF.

The rearrangement joins TRBV20-1 to TRBJ2-1, with unresolved D. The germline V and J ends were trimmed by 6 bases and 4 bases, with 7 bases remaining between them. The CDR3 totals 11 residues. The germline CDR1 and CDR2 sequences are DFQATT and SNEGSKA (reference sequence). The CDR3 is CSALIYNEQFF. The CDR3 DNA reads TGCAGTGCCCTAATATACAATGAGCAGTTCTTC.

The chain combines TRBV20-1 with TRBJ2-7, with D perhaps matching TRBD1 (5 bases). The germline gives CDR1 DFQATT, CDR2 SNEGSKA (reference sequence). There are 10 residues in the CDR3. This chain's CDR3 is CSAQESEQYF. In DNA, the CDR3 is TGCAGCGCACAGGAGAGTGAGCAGTACTTC.

This sequence joins TRBV29-1 and TRBJ1-1; 8 bases fit TRBD1. Germline assignment: CDR1 SQVTM and CDR2 ANQGSEA. The CDR3 has 13 amino acids. Germline trimming cut 4 bases from V and 10 bases from J; bases unmatched to any gene: 11. The DNA of the CDR3 is TGCAGCGTTGTAGGGCAGGGGGCCGGGAGAGCTTTCTTT. This gives the protein CSVVGQGAGRAFF.

The genes are TRBV6-6 and TRBJ1-1, with D maybe TRBD1 (6 bases). Trimming pared 5 bases from V and 1 base from J, leaving 11 bases between. This CDR3 region has 14 residues. Germline V gene data show CDR1 as MNHNY and CDR2 as SVGAGI (reference sequence). The CDR3 protein is CASSHRQENTEAFF. For the CDR3, the DNA is TGTGCCAGCAGTCACCGACAGGAGAACACTGAAGCTTTCTTT.

V and J are TRBV18 and TRBJ1-1; D is possibly TRBD1 (5 bases). CDR1 and CDR2 (germline): KGHSH, LQKENI. Trimming left V 5 bases short and J 5 bases short, with 15 bases between. This CDR3 is built from 14 residues. The chain's CDR3 is CASSSGPLGTEAFF. For the CDR3, the DNA is TGTGCCAGCTCATCGGGACCCCTAGGGACTGAAGCTTTCTTT.

The chain joins TRBV7-2 to TRBJ2-5; D is undetermined. Trimming left V 5 bases short and J 2 bases short, with 12 bases between. This CDR3 has 14 amino acids. In germline, CDR1 is SGHTA, CDR2 FQGNSA. The CDR3 protein is CASSPFHWQETQYF. CDR3 sequence (DNA): TGTGCCAGCAGCCCATTCCACTGGCAAGAGACCCAGTACTTC. The variable domain in full, with the rest retrieved from reference TRBV7-2 and TRBJ2-5, is GAGVSQSPSNKVTEKGKDVELRCDPISGHTALYWYRQSLGQGLEFLIYFQGNSAPDKSGLPSDRFSAERTGGSVSTLTIQRTQQEDSAVYLCASSPFHWQETQYFGPGTRLLVL.

This clonotype was observed a few times. A junction boundary mismatches the germline segment, possibly from a read error. The rearrangement links TRBV20-1 to TRBJ2-7, with TRBD1 identical over 8 bases. Germline V gene sequence: CDR1 DFQATT, CDR2 SNEGSKA (reference sequence). The CDR3 length is 14 residues. The CDR3 DNA is TGCAGTGCTGACAGACAGGGGAGGCCCTATGAGCAGTACTTC. Translated: CSADRQGRPYEQYF.

The chain couples TRBV29-1 to TRBJ2-3; 9 bases map to TRBD2. CDR1 SQVTM and CDR2 ANQGSEA come from the germline V gene. The CDR3 has 15 residues. The V and J ends lost 0 bases and 4 bases, in that order; junction bases with no gene match: 5. CDR3 bases: TGCAGCGTTGAAGATCGCGGGAGGGCCCCAGATACGCAGTATTTT. Amino acid sequence: CSVEDRGRAPDTQYF.

This clonotype has ten or more counts. The V gene is TRBV10-3, the J gene TRBJ2-3; D perhaps matches TRBD2 (5 bases). There are 14 residues in the CDR3. Germline assignment: CDR1 ENHRY and CDR2 SYGVKD. Trimming removed 6 bases at V and 2 bases at J, with 12 bases between. The CDR3 DNA is TGTGCCATCAGGACTGGACTCGCCACAGATACGCAGTATTTT. This codes for CAIRTGLATDTQYF.

For this clonotype: The junction departs from germline at one end; a sequencing error may be responsible. The gene calls are TRBV20-1 and TRBJ2-5; TRBD2 matches at 13 bases. The germline CDR1 and CDR2 sequences are DFQATT and SNEGSKA (reference sequence). CDR3 length: 15 amino acids. This chain's CDR3 is CSAKRTSGSGETQYF. CDR3 sequence (DNA): TGCAGTGCAAAGCGGACTAGCGGGAGTGGGGAGACCCAGTACTTT.

The chain has TRBV20-1 and TRBJ2-2; TRBD2 matches at 11 bases. The CDR3 contains 18 residues. Trimming took 3 bases from V and 3 from J; bases not matched to a gene: 12. Germline CDR1 reads DFQATT; CDR2 reads SNEGSKA (reference sequence). The CDR3 reads CSARGTSGPGMDTGELFF. As DNA, the CDR3 is TGCAGTGCTAGGGGGACTAGCGGCCCTGGTATGGACACCGGGGAGCTGTTTTTT.

This clonotype was seen more than once but under ten times. The gene calls are TRBV12-3 or TRBV12-4 and TRBJ2-7; no definite D call. This CDR3 is 13 amino acids long. Deletions cut 1 base from V and 5 bases from J, with 9 bases between. CDR3 in amino acids: CASSLGFVNEQYF. CDR3 coding DNA: TGTGCCAGCAGTTTAGGGTTCGTCAACGAGCAGTACTTC.

V and J are TRBV12-3 or TRBV12-4 and TRBJ2-1, with 9 bases identical to TRBD1. V lost 6 bases and J lost 10; bases outside the gene matches: 10. The CDR3 extends over 14 amino acids. CDR3 sequence reads: CASRPGQGSLEQFF. Here the CDR3 DNA reads TGTGCCAGCAGACCGGGACAGGGAAGTCTCGAGCAGTTCTTC.

The gene calls are TRBV20-1 and TRBJ1-2, with D tentatively TRBD1 (5 bases). Looked up from germline, CDR1 is DFQATT and CDR2 is SNEGSKA (reference sequence). The CDR3 runs 12 residues. CDR3 DNA sequence: TGCAGCGTCAGTACAGGTGACTATGGCTACACCTTC. Translation gives CSVSTGDYGYTF.

This clonotype was counted a few times. The chain has TRBV6-6 and TRBJ2-7; D is perhaps TRBD2 (7 bases). Germline V gives CDR1 MNHNY, CDR2 SVGAGI (reference sequence). The CDR3 is 17 residues long. The V end was cut by 1 base, the J end by 0 bases, with 16 bases between. The CDR3 DNA is TGTGCCAGCAGTTACTTATCAAGGGGGGGTCCCTCCTACGAGCAGTACTTC. Translating it yields CASSYLSRGGPSYEQYF.

This chain joins TRBV20-1 and TRBJ2-5; 7 nucleotides match TRBD2. CDR1 DFQATT and CDR2 SNEGSKA come from the germline V gene (reference sequence). This CDR3 spans 14 amino acids. The V gene end was trimmed by 3 bases and the J gene end by 2 bases; junction bases not matched to a gene: 6. The CDR3 region is CSASGGSAQETQYF. DNA of the CDR3: TGCAGTGCTAGCGGGGGGTCAGCTCAAGAGACCCAGTACTTC.

This clonotype showed up just a few times. This rearrangement joins TRBV9 to TRBJ2-7; 7 bases line up with TRBD2. CDR1 and CDR2 (germline): SGDLS, YYNGEE. V trimming: 4 bases; J trimming: 5 bases; junction bases outside the gene matches: 9. The CDR3 extends over 14 amino acids. The CDR3 sequence: CASSPPGGLDEQYF. CDR3 nucleotides: TGTGCCAGCAGCCCTCCGGGAGGACTTGACGAGCAGTACTTC.

The chain uses TRBV5-1 and TRBJ2-1; TRBD2 matches 8 bases. From germline, CDR1 is SGHRS and CDR2 YFSETQ. Unmatched junction bases numbered 4, after V lost 4 bases and J lost 1 base. The CDR3 is 15 amino acids. The CDR3 DNA reads TGCGCCAGCAGCCCGGGGGGGATTTCCTACAATGAGCAGTTCTTC. It specifies CASSPGGISYNEQFF.

This clonotype occurred many times. V and J are TRBV7-2 and TRBJ1-2; D possibly corresponds to TRBD1 (6 bases). Germline CDR1 and CDR2: SGHTA and FQGNSA. The CDR3 sequence is 15 residues long. Trimming shortened V by 1 base and J by 1 base, and 10 bases separated the two germline ends. For the CDR3, the DNA is TGTGCCAGCAGCTTAGATAAGGGGGGTAACTATGGCTACACCTTC. Amino acids: CASSLDKGGNYGYTF.

This chain uses TRBV5-1 with TRBJ1-2; 9 bases align to TRBD1. V lost 7 bases to trimming and J lost 8 bases; unmatched junction nucleotides: 12. Germline V lookup: CDR1 SGHRS, CDR2 YFSETQ. The CDR3 is 14 residues long. Written as DNA, the CDR3 is TGCGCCAGCGGCTACAACCGGGACAGGGACGGCTACACCTTC. It encodes CASGYNRDRDGYTF.